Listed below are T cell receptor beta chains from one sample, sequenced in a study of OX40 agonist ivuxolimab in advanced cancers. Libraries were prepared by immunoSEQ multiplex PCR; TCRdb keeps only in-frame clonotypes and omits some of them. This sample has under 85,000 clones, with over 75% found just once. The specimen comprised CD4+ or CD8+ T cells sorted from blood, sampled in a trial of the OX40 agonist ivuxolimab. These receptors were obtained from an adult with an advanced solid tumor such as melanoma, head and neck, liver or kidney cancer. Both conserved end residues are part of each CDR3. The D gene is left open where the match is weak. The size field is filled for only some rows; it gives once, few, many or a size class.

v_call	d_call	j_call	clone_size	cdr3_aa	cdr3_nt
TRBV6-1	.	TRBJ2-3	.	CASRQETTDTQYF	TGTGCCAGCAGACAGGAGACCACAGATACGCAGTATTTT
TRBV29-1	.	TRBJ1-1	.	CSVEVGMNTEAFF	TGCAGCGTTGAGGTGGGGATGAACACTGAAGCTTTCTTT
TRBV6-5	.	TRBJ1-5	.	CASSSPEPVLQHF	TGTGCCAGCAGTTCTCCAGAGCCGGTGCTCCAGCATTTT
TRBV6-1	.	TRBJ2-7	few	CASRRGGEQYF	TGTGCCAGCCGTCGAGGGGGGGAGCAGTACTTC
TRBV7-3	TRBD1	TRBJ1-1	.	CASSSGQGSVAFF	TGTGCCAGCAGCTCAGGACAGGGGAGTGTAGCTTTCTTT
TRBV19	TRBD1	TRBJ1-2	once	CASTPGQGFGYTF	TGTGCCAGTACCCCAGGACAGGGGTTTGGCTACACCTTC
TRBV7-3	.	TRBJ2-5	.	CASSTESKETQYF	TGTGCCAGCAGCACTGAAAGCAAAGAGACCCAGTACTTC
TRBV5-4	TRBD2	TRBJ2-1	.	CASSLGGLAVHNEQFF	TGTGCCAGCAGCTTGGGGGGACTAGCGGTACACAATGAGCAGTTCTTC
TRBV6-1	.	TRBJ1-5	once	CASSEGGGGQPQHF	TGTGCCAGCAGTGAGGGGGGGGGAGGACAGCCCCAGCATTTT
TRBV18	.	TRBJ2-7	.	CASSPEGPSYEQYF	TGTGCCAGCTCACCTGAGGGGCCTTCCTACGAGCAGTACTTC
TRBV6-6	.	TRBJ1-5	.	CASNGQPQHF	TGTGCCAGCAACGGTCAGCCCCAGCATTTT
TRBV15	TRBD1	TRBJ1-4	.	CATSRTGGREKLFF	TGTGCCACCAGCAGGACAGGGGGTAGAGAAAAACTGTTTTTT
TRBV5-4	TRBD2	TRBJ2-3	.	CASSPRTSGIIDTQYF	TGTGCCAGCAGCCCTCGGACTAGCGGGATTATAGATACGCAGTATTTT
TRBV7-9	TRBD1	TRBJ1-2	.	CASSLTGTNYGYTF	TGTGCCAGCAGCTTGACAGGGACTAACTATGGCTACACCTTC
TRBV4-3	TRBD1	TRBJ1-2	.	CASSLKTGGFDGGYTF	TGCGCCAGCAGCCTGAAGACAGGGGGCTTCGATGGAGGCTACACCTTC
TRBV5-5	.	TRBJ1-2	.	CASSEHGGAGISSGYTF	TGTGCCAGCAGCGAACACGGAGGTGCGGGGATCTCTTCTGGCTACACCTTC
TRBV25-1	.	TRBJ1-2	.	CASRAEVGYTF	TGTGCCAGCAGAGCAGAAGTAGGCTACACCTTC
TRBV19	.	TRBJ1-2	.	CASSIMVSGLVGYTF	TGTGCCAGTAGTATAATGGTTTCTGGCCTAGTGGGCTACACCTTC
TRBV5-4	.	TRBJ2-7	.	CASSLVHSPLEQYF	TGTGCCAGCAGCTTGGTTCACTCCCCCCTCGAGCAGTACTTC
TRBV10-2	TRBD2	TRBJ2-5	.	CASSEFRGTSGGETQYF	TGCGCCAGCAGTGAATTCCGAGGGACTAGCGGGGGAGAGACCCAGTACTTC
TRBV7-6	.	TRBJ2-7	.	CASSPRTLVDEQYF	TGTGCCAGCAGCCCGAGGACATTAGTCGACGAGCAGTACTTC
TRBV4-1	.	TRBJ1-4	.	CASSQPTVANEKLFF	TGCGCCAGCAGCCAACCCACGGTGGCTAATGAAAAACTGTTTTTT
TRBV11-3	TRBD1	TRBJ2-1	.	CASSGQGAWDEQFF	TGTGCCAGCAGCGGACAGGGGGCCTGGGATGAGCAGTTCTTC
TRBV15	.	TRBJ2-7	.	CATSRGRWGGGGEQYF	TGTGCCACCAGCAGGGGGCGATGGGGAGGTGGAGGCGAGCAGTACTTC
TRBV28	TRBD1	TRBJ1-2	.	CASSLYRGYGYTF	TGTGCCAGCAGTTTATACAGGGGGTATGGCTACACCTTC
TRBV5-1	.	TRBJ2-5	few	CASSLGANQETQYF	TGCGCCAGCAGCTTGGGGGCGAACCAAGAGACCCAGTACTTC
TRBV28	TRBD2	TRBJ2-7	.	CASSLSSGRSYEQYF	TGTGCCAGCAGTTTAAGTAGCGGGAGAAGCTACGAGCAGTACTTC
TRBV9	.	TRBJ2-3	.	CASSVIDPGHGVADTQYF	TGTGCCAGCAGCGTCATTGATCCGGGACACGGGGTCGCAGATACGCAGTATTTT
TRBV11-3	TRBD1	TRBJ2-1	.	CASSLADRDYNEQFF	TGTGCCAGCAGCTTGGCCGACAGGGATTACAATGAGCAGTTCTTC
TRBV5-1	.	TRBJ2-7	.	CASSSPPEASGQYF	TGCGCCAGCAGCTCTCCCCCGGAAGCCTCGGGGCAGTACTTC
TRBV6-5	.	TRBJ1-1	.	CASSRRQMNTEAFF	TGTGCCAGCAGTCGCCGACAGATGAACACTGAAGCTTTCTTT
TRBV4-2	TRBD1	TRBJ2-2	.	CASSQESGRGHPGELFF	TGTGCCAGCAGCCAAGAATCGGGCAGGGGGCATCCCGGGGAGCTGTTTTTT
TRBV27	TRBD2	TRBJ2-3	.	CASNLRPTSEVTDTQYF	TGTGCCAGCAATTTAAGGCCGACTAGCGAAGTCACAGATACGCAGTATTTT
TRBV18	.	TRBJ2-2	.	CASSTTGSGELFF	TGTGCCAGCTCAACGACAGGTTCCGGGGAGCTGTTTTTT
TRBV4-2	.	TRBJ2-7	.	CASSQTGYEQYF	TGTGCCAGCAGCCAAACAGGCTACGAGCAGTACTTC
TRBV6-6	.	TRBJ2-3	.	CASSYSRTGGSDTQYF	TGTGCCAGCAGTTACTCGAGGACTGGGGGGTCAGATACGCAGTATTTT
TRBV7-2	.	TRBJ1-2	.	CASSLEDRDSYGYTF	TGTGCCAGCAGCTTAGAGGACAGAGACTCCTATGGCTACACCTTC
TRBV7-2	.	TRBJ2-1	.	CASSLVGPAGLNNEQFF	TGTGCCAGCAGCTTAGTTGGTCCTGCCGGGCTAAACAATGAGCAGTTCTTC
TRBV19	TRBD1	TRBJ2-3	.	CASRLQGATDTQYF	TGTGCCAGTAGACTTCAGGGGGCAACGGATACGCAGTATTTT
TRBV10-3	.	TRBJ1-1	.	CAISESGGSNTEAFF	TGTGCCATCAGTGAGTCAGGGGGTTCGAACACTGAAGCTTTCTTT
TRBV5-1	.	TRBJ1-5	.	CASSLGGGGAGQPQHF	TGCGCCAGCAGCTTGGGTGGAGGGGGGGCCGGTCAGCCCCAGCATTTT
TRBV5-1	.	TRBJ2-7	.	CASSALQGGPRRDEQYF	TGCGCCAGCAGCGCCTTACAGGGAGGGCCGAGAAGGGACGAGCAGTACTTC
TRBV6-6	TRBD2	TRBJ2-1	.	CASSPGLAGQNEQFF	TGTGCCAGCAGTCCGGGACTAGCGGGTCAAAATGAGCAGTTCTTC
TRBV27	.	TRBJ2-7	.	CASRGTLGYEQYF	TGTGCCAGCAGGGGGACCTTGGGCTACGAGCAGTACTTC
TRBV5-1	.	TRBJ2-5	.	CASSLVPESAAQETQYF	TGCGCCAGCAGCTTGGTTCCTGAAAGTGCGGCCCAAGAGACCCAGTACTTC
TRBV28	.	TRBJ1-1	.	CASRERGWAFF	TGTGCCAGCAGAGAAAGAGGGTGGGCTTTCTTT
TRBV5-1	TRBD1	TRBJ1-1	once	CASSGGGTANTEAFF	TGCGCCAGCAGCGGAGGGGGCACGGCGAACACTGAAGCTTTCTTT
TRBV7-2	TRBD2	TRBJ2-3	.	CASSLGSGGYTSTDTQYF	TGTGCCAGCAGCTTAGGGTCGGGAGGCTATACTAGCACAGATACGCAGTATTTT